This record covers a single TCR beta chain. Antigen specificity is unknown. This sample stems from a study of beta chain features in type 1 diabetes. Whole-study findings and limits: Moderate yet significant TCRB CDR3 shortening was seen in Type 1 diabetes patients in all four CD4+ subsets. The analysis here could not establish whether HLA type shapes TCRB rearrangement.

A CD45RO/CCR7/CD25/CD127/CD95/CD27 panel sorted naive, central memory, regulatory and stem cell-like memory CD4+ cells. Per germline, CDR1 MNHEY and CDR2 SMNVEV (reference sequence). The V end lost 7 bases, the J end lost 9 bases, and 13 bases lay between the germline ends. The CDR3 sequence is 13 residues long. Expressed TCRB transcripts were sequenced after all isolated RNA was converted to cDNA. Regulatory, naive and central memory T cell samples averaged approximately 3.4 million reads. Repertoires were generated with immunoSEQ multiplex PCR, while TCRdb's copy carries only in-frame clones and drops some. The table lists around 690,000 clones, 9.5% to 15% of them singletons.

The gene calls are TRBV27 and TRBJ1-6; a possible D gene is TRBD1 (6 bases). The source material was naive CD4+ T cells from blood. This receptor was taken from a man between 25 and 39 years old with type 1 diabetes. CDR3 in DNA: TGTGCCAGCAAGGACAGAGGGGGTTCACCCCTCCACTTT. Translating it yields CASKDRGGSPLHF.